This TCR beta chain was found in a study of shared T cell receptors in the human thymus. From germline, CDR1 is MDHEN and CDR2 SYDVKM. The CDR3 has 15 residues. The V gene end was trimmed by 5 bases and the J gene end by 8 bases; junction bases not matched to a gene: 11. Produced via immunoSEQ multiplex PCR; TCRdb's table is partial and in-frame only. Counted here are some 400,000 clones, approximately 95% occurring once; the ten biggest clones make up about 0.02%. The clonotype originates from a human donor. The source material was thymocytes. The chain links TRBV28 to TRBJ1-4, with TRBD1 matching 7 bases. CDR3: CASSTFGTEGEKLFF. The CDR3 DNA reads TGTGCCAGCAGTACATTCGGGACAGAAGGCGAAAAACTGTTTTTT.